These 5 T cell receptor beta chains came from one sample sequenced in a study of human T cells and chemical hapten exposure. TCRdb re-derived calls from the 5' RACE reads in MiXCR, one entry per CDR3 protein. This repertoire shows under 150,000 distinct CDR3 sequences, more than 15% found once; its top ten account for about 3%. Unfractionated whole blood yielded total RNA. Every receptor here comes from a human donor in good health.

The table lists this clonotype with a few counts. The rearrangement uses TRBV27 and TRBJ2-7, with D perhaps matching TRBD2 (6 bases). The CDR3 sequence is 15 residues long. Trimming removed 5 bases at V and 0 bases at J, with 14 bases between. Germline-derived CDR1 and CDR2 are MNHEY and SMNVEV (reference sequence). The CDR3 spells CASSPDYGLSYEQYF. For the CDR3, the DNA is TGTGCCAGCAGTCCGGACTACGGGCTCTCCTACGAGCAGTACTTC.

The V gene is TRBV27, the J gene TRBJ2-7; D remains unclear. The CDR3 runs to 15 residues. Per germline, CDR1 MNHEY and CDR2 SMNVEV (reference sequence). V was pared by 1 base and J by 2 bases, with 12 bases between. In DNA form, the CDR3 reads TGTGCCAGCAGTTTATTTCTCGGCCGCCCCTACGAGCAGTACTTC. This sequence encodes CASSLFLGRPYEQYF.

The chain is built from TRBV28 and TRBJ1-1; 7 bases are a match to TRBD1. Germline lookup yields CDR1 MDHEN and CDR2 SYDVKM. CDR3 size: 16 residues. With V trimmed by 6 bases and J by 1 base, 11 bases remained unmatched. The CDR3 sequence: CASRRQGGRRNTEAFF. For the CDR3, the DNA is TGTGCCAGCAGGAGGCAGGGGGGTAGGAGGAACACTGAAGCTTTCTTT. The full variable domain, in which reference TRBV28 and TRBJ1-1 provide the parts outside the CDR3, is DVKVTQSSRYLVKRTGEKVFLECVQDMDHENMFWYRQDPGLGLRLIYFSYDVKMKEKGDIPEGYSVSREKKERFSLILESASTNQTSMYLCASRRQGGRRNTEAFFGQGTRLTVV.

This rearrangement joins TRBV4-1 to TRBJ1-1; perhaps TRBD1 as D (5 bases). Germline V CDR1 and CDR2: MGHRA, YSYEKL. V was pared by 8 bases and J by 5 bases, with 15 bases between. The CDR3 is 13 residues long. Here the CDR3 DNA reads TGCGCCAGCGCCCGATTGGGGACTACTGAAGCTTTCTTT. It encodes CASARLGTTEAFF.

The chain carries TRBV5-4 and TRBJ1-1; 7 bases fit TRBD1. The germline V gene has CDR1 SGHNT and CDR2 YYREEE (reference sequence). The CDR3 is 12 residues long. With 0 bases clipped from V and 11 bases from J, the junction kept 4 bases outside the gene matches. The CDR3 DNA is TGTGCCAGCAGCTTGGGAGCAGGGGGTGCTTTCTTT. Translated, it gives CASSLGAGGAFF. Drawing the rest from reference TRBV5-4 and TRBJ1-1, the complete variable domain is ETGVTQSPTHLIKTRGQQVTLRCSSQSGHNTVSWYQQALGQGPQFIFQYYREEENGRGNFPPRFSGLQFPNYSSELNVNALELDDSALYLCASSLGAGGAFFGQGTRLTVV.